Listed below are T cell receptor beta chains from one sample, sequenced in a study of response to subunit inactivated influenza vaccine. One entry per CDR3 protein results from TCRdb running MiXCR on the RT-PCR reads. This table holds hundreds of thousands of distinct CDR3 sequences, just over 20% found once. The sequenced sample was PBMCs from blood, obtained 21 months after vaccination. These receptors originate from a man aged 50-75 years who received an inactivated influenza vaccine. The CDR3 runs from the conserved cysteine through the conserved F or W. Each record gives: J gene, clone size, V gene, CDR3 protein. Clone sizes are given selectively: once, few, many, or a class where the clone is expanded.

j_call: TRBJ2-7; clone_size: .; v_call: TRBV11-2; cdr3_aa: CASSPAVMGRGYEQYF
j_call: TRBJ2-7; clone_size: .; v_call: TRBV11-1; cdr3_aa: CASSSDRGRRETLYEQYF
j_call: TRBJ1-1; clone_size: .; v_call: TRBV3-1; cdr3_aa: CASSQVRTGVGNTEAFF
j_call: TRBJ2-3; clone_size: .; v_call: TRBV4-2; cdr3_aa: CASSKQSGLAILSSTDTQYF
j_call: TRBJ2-5; clone_size: .; v_call: TRBV12-3/TRBV12-4; cdr3_aa: CASSRTRQETQYF
j_call: TRBJ1-1; clone_size: many; v_call: TRBV7-9; cdr3_aa: CASSLARAANTEAFF
j_call: TRBJ2-7; clone_size: .; v_call: TRBV28; cdr3_aa: CASSLGGQGLEQYF
j_call: TRBJ2-3; clone_size: few; v_call: TRBV18; cdr3_aa: CASSPSDQRELVDTQYF
j_call: TRBJ2-3; clone_size: few; v_call: TRBV20-1; cdr3_aa: CSSSLSGRARDTQYF
j_call: TRBJ2-1; clone_size: .; v_call: TRBV10-3; cdr3_aa: CAIRGGDNHEQFF
j_call: TRBJ1-6; clone_size: .; v_call: TRBV7-2; cdr3_aa: CASSPQTAFNSPLHF
j_call: TRBJ1-1; clone_size: many; v_call: TRBV5-1; cdr3_aa: CASSLDSMNTEAFF
j_call: TRBJ1-1; clone_size: .; v_call: TRBV7-2; cdr3_aa: CASSTDRDRMNTEAFF
j_call: TRBJ2-7; clone_size: .; v_call: TRBV20-1; cdr3_aa: CSANPLGGTYEQYF
j_call: TRBJ1-2; clone_size: .; v_call: TRBV23-1; cdr3_aa: CASSGTSSPYGYTF
j_call: TRBJ1-5; clone_size: .; v_call: TRBV20-1; cdr3_aa: CSARDGGGNQPQHF
j_call: TRBJ2-3; clone_size: .; v_call: TRBV11-3; cdr3_aa: CASSRAHGTDTQYF
j_call: TRBJ1-4; clone_size: many; v_call: TRBV9; cdr3_aa: CASSVMGRGNEKLFF
j_call: TRBJ2-1; clone_size: many; v_call: TRBV5-4; cdr3_aa: CAAGTSGRSLENEQFF
j_call: TRBJ1-1; clone_size: .; v_call: TRBV6-5; cdr3_aa: CASSYRVKDTEAFF
j_call: TRBJ2-5; clone_size: .; v_call: TRBV11-2; cdr3_aa: CASSLLGGGRDPETQYF
j_call: TRBJ2-7; clone_size: few; v_call: TRBV4-2; cdr3_aa: CASSQDSSSLYEQYF
j_call: TRBJ1-5; clone_size: .; v_call: TRBV20-1; cdr3_aa: CSAREGWLQGRYQPQHF
j_call: TRBJ1-6; clone_size: .; v_call: TRBV12-3/TRBV12-4; cdr3_aa: CAVRESSYNSPLHF
j_call: TRBJ1-5; clone_size: .; v_call: TRBV4-1; cdr3_aa: CASSQLSFRGNQPQHF
j_call: TRBJ1-2; clone_size: few; v_call: TRBV28; cdr3_aa: CASSKGGDYGYTF
j_call: TRBJ2-1; clone_size: .; v_call: TRBV28; cdr3_aa: CASSLASSNEQFF
j_call: TRBJ2-5; clone_size: many; v_call: TRBV19; cdr3_aa: CASSNPRSRIETQYF
j_call: TRBJ1-3; clone_size: .; v_call: TRBV21-1; cdr3_aa: CASSETGGIGPFSGNTIYF
j_call: TRBJ1-1; clone_size: many; v_call: TRBV10-3; cdr3_aa: CAISEGQAYLNTEAFF
j_call: TRBJ1-5; clone_size: .; v_call: TRBV4-3; cdr3_aa: CASSQAPGGGQPQHF